This TCR beta chain was identified in a study of shared clonotypes between healthy human individuals. The V segment lost 1 base and the J segment 4 bases; nucleotides outside the gene matches: 11. Looked up from germline, CDR1 is SQVTM and CDR2 is ANQGSEA. There are 16 residues in the CDR3. Repertoires were generated with immunoSEQ multiplex PCR, while TCRdb's copy carries only in-frame clones and drops some. Of over a million clones in the sample, approximately 97% were seen once. This chain connects TRBV29-1 to TRBJ2-5; 8 bases agree with TRBD2. What was sequenced was naive CD4+ T cells sorted from blood. Subset here: CD45RA+ positively selected. This clonotype originated in a man aged 25-45 years in good health. CDR3 amino acids: CSVEAPGLGSLETQYF. Written as DNA, the CDR3 is TGCAGCGTTGAAGCCCCGGGACTAGGATCGTTAGAGACCCAGTACTTC.